This entry describes one TCR beta chain. The sample is drawn from a study of cytomegalovirus exposure and HLA in healthy donors. This CDR3 has 15 amino acids. Trimming stripped 4 bases from V and 8 bases from J, with 21 bases between. The V gene's germline CDR1 is SGHKS and CDR2 YYEKEE (reference sequence). 60 Vbeta and 13 Jbeta primers were used in PCR. The table came from immunoSEQ multiplex PCR; TCRdb's copy has only in-frame clones and leaves some out. This sample's table has 100,000 or so clones. This TCR was recovered from a man aged 45-65 years in good health and CMV-seronegative. V usage is TRBV5-5 and J usage is TRBJ1-2; D is perhaps TRBD1 (6 bases). Sample: PBMCs. CDR3 amino acids: CASSRDAGGARGYTF. The CDR3 nucleotides are TGTGCCAGCAGCCGCGATGCGGGGGGGGCTCGGGGCTACACCTTC. The full variable domain, rest sourced from reference TRBV5-5 and TRBJ1-2, is DAGVTQSPTHLIKTRGQQVTLRCSPISGHKSVSWYQQVLGQGPQFIFQYYEKEERGRGNFPDRFSARQFPNYSSELNVNALLLGDSALYLCASSRDAGGARGYTFGSGTRLTVV.